The present TCR beta chain was sequenced within a study of blood T cell repertoires in COVID-19. V was pared by 2 bases and J by 7 bases, with 14 bases between. The length of the CDR3 is 14 residues. Looked up from germline, CDR1 is MNHEY and CDR2 is SVGAGI. Only in-frame clones appear in the TCRdb table, and some are missing; sequencing was by immunoSEQ multiplex PCR. The sample lists about 80,000 clones, about nine tenths occurring once. Material: peripheral blood. The chain is built from TRBV6-5 and TRBJ1-2, with TRBD1 as a possible D gene (5 bases). The origin of this receptor is a woman over 75 with acute or convalescent COVID-19. DNA for the CDR3: TGTGCCAGCAGTTACGGAGGGTTGAGGGGTGGCTACACCTTC. It encodes CASSYGGLRGGYTF.